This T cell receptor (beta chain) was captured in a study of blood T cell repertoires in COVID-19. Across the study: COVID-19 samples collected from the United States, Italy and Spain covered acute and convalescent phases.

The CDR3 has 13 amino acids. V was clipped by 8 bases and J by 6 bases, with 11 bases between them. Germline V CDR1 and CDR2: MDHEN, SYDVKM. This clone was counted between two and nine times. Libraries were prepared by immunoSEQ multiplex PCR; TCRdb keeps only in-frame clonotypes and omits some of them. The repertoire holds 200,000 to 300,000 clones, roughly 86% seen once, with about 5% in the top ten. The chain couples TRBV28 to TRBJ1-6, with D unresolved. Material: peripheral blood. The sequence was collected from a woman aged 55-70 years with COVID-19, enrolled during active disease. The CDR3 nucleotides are TGTGCCAGCCACAGTACGGTTAATTCACCCCTCCACTTT. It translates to CASHSTVNSPLHF.